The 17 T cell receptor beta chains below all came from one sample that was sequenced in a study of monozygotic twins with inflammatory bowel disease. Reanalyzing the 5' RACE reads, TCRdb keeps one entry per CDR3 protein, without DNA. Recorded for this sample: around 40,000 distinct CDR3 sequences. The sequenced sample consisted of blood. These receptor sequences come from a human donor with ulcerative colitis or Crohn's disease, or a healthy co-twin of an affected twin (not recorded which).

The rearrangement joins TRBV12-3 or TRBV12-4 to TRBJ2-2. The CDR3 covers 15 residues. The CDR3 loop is CASSRSSGSTGELFF.

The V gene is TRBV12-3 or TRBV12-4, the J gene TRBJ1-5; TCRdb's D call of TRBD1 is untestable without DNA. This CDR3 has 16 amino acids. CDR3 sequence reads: CASSLGTGVSNQPQHF.

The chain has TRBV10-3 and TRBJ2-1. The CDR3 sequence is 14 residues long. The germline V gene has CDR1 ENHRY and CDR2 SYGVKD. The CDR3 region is CAISETSSYNEQFF.

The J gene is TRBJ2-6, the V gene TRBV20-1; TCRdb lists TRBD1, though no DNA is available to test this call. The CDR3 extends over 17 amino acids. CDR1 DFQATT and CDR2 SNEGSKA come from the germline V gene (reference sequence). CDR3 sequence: CSYWTGTSYSGANVLTF.

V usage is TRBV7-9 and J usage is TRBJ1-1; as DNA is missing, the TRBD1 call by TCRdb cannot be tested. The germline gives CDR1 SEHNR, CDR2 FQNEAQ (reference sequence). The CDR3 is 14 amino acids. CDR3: CASSYRGKDTEAFF.

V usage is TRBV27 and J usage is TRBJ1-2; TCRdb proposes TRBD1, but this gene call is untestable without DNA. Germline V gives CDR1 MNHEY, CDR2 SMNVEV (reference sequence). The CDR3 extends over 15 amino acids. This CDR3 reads CASSDPQGGNYGYTF.

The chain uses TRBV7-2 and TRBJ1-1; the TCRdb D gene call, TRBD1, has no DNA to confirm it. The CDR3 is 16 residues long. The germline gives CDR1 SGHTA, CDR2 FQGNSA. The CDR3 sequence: CASSPREGRGNTEAFF.

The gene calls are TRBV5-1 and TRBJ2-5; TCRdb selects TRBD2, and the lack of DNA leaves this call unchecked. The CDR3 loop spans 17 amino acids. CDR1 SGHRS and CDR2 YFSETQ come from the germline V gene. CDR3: CASSLLPGLAGGETQYF. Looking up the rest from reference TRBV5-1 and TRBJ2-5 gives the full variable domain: KAGVTQTPRYLIKTRGQQVTLSCSPISGHRSVSWYQQTPGQGLQFLFEYFSETQRNKGNFPGRFSGRQFSNSRSEMNVSTLELGDSALYLCASSLLPGLAGGETQYFGPGTRLLVL.

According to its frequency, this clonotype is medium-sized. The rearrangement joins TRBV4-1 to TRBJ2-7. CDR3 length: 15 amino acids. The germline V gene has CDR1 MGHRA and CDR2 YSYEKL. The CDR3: CASSQLAGSTNEQYF.

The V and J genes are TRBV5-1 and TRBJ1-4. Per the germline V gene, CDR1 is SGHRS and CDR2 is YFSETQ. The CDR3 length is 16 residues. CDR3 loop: CASSFVGGGSREKLFF.

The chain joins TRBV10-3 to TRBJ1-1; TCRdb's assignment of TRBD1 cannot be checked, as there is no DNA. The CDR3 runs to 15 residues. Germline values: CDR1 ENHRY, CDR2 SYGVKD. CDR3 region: CAISGDPGRSTEAFF.

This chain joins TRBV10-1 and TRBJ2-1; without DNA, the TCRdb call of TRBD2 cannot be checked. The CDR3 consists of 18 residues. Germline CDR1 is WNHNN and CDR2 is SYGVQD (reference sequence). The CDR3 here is CASSEGLLAGGPYNEQFF.

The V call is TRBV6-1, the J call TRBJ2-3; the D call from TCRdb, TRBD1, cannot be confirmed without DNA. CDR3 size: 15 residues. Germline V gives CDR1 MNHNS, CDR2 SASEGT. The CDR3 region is CASSLRGPGGDTQYF.

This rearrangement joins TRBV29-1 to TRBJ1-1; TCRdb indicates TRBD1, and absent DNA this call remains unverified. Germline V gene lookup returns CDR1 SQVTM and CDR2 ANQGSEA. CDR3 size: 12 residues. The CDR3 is CSVSQGNSEAFF.

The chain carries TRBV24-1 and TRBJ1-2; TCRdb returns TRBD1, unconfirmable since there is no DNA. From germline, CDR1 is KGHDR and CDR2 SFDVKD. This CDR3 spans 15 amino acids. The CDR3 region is CATSDLPGRGHGYTF.

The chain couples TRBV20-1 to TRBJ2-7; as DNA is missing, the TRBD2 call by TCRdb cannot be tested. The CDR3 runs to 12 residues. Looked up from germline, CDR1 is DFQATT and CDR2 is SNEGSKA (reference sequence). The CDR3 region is CSFSGGVYEQYF.

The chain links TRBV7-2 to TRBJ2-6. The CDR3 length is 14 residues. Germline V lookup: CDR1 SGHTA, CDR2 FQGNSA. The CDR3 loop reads CASSSGDGANVLTF.